A single sample gave rise to the 11 T cell receptor beta chains below, sequenced in a study of T cells in Graves' hyperthyroidism and ophthalmopathy. The source material, RNA transcripts, was used to amplify TCR beta CDR3 regions. TCR CDR3 underwent first-round RT-PCR with the HTBI primer set. TCRdb re-called the multiplex PCR reads through MiXCR, storing one row per CDR3 protein. The sample has hundreds of thousands of distinct CDR3 sequences; about 15% are singletons. Material: blood. These receptors all stem from a woman aged 18-29 years with Graves' hyperthyroidism.

This clonotype has just a few counts. This chain connects TRBV27 to TRBJ2-5; perhaps D is TRBD1 or TRBD2 (5 bases each). Germline CDR1 is MNHEY and CDR2 is SMNVEV (reference sequence). The CDR3 spans 16 residues. The germline V and J ends were trimmed by 4 bases and 5 bases, with 20 bases remaining between them. The CDR3 sequence: CASSSLVGAWGETQYF. CDR3 DNA: TGTGCCAGCAGTTCCCTCGTAGGGGCATGGGGGGAGACCCAGTACTTC.

This clonotype appeared many times. The V gene is TRBV5-8, the J gene TRBJ2-3; no definite D call. Trimming pared 4 bases from V and 2 bases from J, leaving 11 bases between. This CDR3 is 14 amino acids long. CDR1 and CDR2 from the germline V gene are SGHTS and YDEGEE. The CDR3 sequence: CASSPDPNTDTQYF. The CDR3 DNA sequence: TGTGCCAGCAGCCCGGATCCCAACACAGATACGCAGTATTTT.

This clonotype was seen many times. The chain links TRBV30 to TRBJ2-7, with 9 positions matching TRBD1. CDR3 length: 13 residues. J gave up 5 bases and V 4 bases, and 6 bases lay outside the gene matches. Germline CDR1 is GTSNPN and CDR2 is SVGIG (reference sequence). The CDR3 sequence is CAWTGTGSNEQYF. DNA of the CDR3: TGTGCCTGGACCGGGACAGGGAGTAACGAGCAGTACTTC.

This clonotype was observed once. This chain links TRBV25-1 with TRBJ2-3; D unclear. Germline V CDR1 and CDR2: MGHDK, SYGVNS. CDR3 length: 14 residues. V shed 5 bases and J shed 0 bases, with 9 bases lying between them. Here the CDR3 reads CASSNPSSTDTQYF. DNA for the CDR3: TGTGCCAGCAGTAACCCAAGTAGCACAGATACGCAGTATTTT.

This rearrangement joins TRBV4-1 to TRBJ1-5; D gene unclear. Germline V gives CDR1 MGHRA, CDR2 YSYEKL. The CDR3 spans 16 residues. The V end lost 0 bases, the J end lost 7 bases, and 16 bases lay between the germline ends. The chain's CDR3 is CASSQDPPPAEQPQHF. The CDR3 coding sequence is TGCGCCAGCAGCCAAGACCCTCCCCCGGCGGAACAGCCCCAGCATTTT.

The gene calls are TRBV7-2 and TRBJ2-1; perhaps D is TRBD1 or TRBD2 (6 bases each). The V end was cut by 3 bases, the J end by 5 bases, with 11 bases between. CDR1 is SGHTA, CDR2 FQGNSA, per germline. There are 14 residues in the CDR3. The CDR3 DNA reads TGTGCCAGCAGCTTTAACAGGGAGGACAATGAGCAGTTCTTC. This sequence encodes CASSFNREDNEQFF.

This clonotype was counted ten times or more. The rearrangement joins TRBV4-3 to TRBJ2-5, with 10 bases fitting TRBD2. Germline V CDR1 and CDR2: LGHNA, YSLEER. V dropped 5 bases and J dropped 4; count of bases not matched to a gene: 7. The CDR3 consists of 15 residues. CDR3 residues: CASSSRAGGPETQYF. CDR3 nucleotide sequence: TGCGCCAGCAGCTCGCGAGCGGGAGGGCCAGAGACCCAGTACTTC.

This chain uses TRBV5-6 with TRBJ2-2; 7 nucleotides match TRBD2. V shed 7 bases, J shed 0 bases, and the junction held 15 bases outside the gene matches. Germline V gene lookup returns CDR1 SGHDT and CDR2 YYEEEE. This CDR3 is built from 18 residues. CDR3 sequence: CASQGGDYIHANTGELFF. DNA of the CDR3: TGTGCCAGCCAAGGAGGGGACTACATCCACGCGAACACCGGGGAGCTGTTTTTT.

This clonotype appeared a few times. V gene TRBV7-8 combines with J gene TRBJ2-5; D is unresolved. CDR3 length: 13 residues. V gave up 1 base and J gave up 7 bases, with 10 bases separating them. Germline CDR1 reads SGHVS; CDR2 reads FQNEAQ. CDR3 in DNA: TGTGCCAGCAGCTTAGGGGGTCTCGCGACCCAGTACTTC. This gives the protein CASSLGGLATQYF.

This clonotype came up many times. The V and J genes are TRBV30 and TRBJ2-5, with D unclear. Per the germline V gene, CDR1 is GTSNPN and CDR2 is SVGIG (reference sequence). CDR3 size: 12 residues. V was cut by 4 bases and J by 5 bases, with 11 bases left in between. The CDR3 coding sequence is TGTGCCTGGACTCTGGGTGCGGAGACCCAGTACTTC. Protein: CAWTLGAETQYF. Full variable domain (rest looked up from reference TRBV30 and TRBJ2-5): SQTIHQWPATLVQPVGSPLSLECTVEGTSNPNLYWYRQAAGRGLQLLFYSVGIGQISSEVPQNLSASRPQDRQFILSSKKLLLSDSGFYLCAWTLGAETQYFGPGTRLLVL.

There are many counts of this clonotype. The chain uses TRBV27 and TRBJ1-1; tentatively, D is TRBD1 (5 bases). Trimming cost V 1 base and J 1 base, with 16 bases left between them. This CDR3 contains 17 residues. Germline V gene data show CDR1 as MNHEY and CDR2 as SMNVEV (reference sequence). DNA for the CDR3: TGTGCCAGCAGTTTATTCCCCCGGGACGGCGGGAACACTGAAGCTTTCTTT. It translates to CASSLFPRDGGNTEAFF.